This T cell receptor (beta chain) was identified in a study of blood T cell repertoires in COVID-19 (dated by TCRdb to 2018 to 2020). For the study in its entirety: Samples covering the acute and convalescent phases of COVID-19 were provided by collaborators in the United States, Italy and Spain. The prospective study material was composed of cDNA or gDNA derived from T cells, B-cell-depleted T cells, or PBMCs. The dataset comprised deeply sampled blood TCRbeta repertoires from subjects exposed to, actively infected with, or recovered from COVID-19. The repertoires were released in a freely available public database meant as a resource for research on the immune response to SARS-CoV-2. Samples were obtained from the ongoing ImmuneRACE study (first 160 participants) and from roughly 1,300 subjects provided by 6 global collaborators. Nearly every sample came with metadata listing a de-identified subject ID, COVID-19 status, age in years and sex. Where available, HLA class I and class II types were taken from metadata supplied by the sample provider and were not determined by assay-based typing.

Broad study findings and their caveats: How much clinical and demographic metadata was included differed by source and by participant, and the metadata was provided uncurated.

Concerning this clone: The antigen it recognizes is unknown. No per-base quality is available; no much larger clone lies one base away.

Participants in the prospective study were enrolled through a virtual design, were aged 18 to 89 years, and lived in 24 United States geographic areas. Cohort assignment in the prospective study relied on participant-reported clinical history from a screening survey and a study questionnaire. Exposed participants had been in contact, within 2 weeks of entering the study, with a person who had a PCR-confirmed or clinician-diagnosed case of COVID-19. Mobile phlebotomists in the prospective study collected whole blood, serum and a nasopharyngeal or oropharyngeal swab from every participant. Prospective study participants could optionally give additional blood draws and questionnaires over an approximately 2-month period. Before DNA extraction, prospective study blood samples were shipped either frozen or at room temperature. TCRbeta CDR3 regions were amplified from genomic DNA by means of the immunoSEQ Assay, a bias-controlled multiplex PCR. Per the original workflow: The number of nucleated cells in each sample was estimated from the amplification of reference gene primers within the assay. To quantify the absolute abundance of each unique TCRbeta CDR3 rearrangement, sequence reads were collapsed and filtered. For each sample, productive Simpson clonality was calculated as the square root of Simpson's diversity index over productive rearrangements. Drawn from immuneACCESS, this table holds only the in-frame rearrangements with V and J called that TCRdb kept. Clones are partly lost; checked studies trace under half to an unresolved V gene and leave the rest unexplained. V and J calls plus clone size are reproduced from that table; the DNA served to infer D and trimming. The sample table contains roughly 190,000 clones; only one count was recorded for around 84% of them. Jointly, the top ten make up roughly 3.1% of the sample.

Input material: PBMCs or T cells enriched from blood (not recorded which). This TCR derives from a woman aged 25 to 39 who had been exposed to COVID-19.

The DNA is as follows: TGCGCCAGCAGCCACGGACAGGACCCTAACTATGGCTACACCTTC. This gives the protein CASSHGQDPNYGYTF. The chain uses TRBV4-3 and TRBJ1-2, and 7 bases in between align with TRBD1. Trimming removed 3 bases from V and 0 bases from J; the gene matches leave 4 bases unexplained. Looking up the germline V gene yields CDR1 LGHNA and CDR2 YSLEER. The CDR3 measures 15 amino acids from cysteine to phenylalanine. Just the 45-base CDR3 DNA is kept, in frame starting at base 1.